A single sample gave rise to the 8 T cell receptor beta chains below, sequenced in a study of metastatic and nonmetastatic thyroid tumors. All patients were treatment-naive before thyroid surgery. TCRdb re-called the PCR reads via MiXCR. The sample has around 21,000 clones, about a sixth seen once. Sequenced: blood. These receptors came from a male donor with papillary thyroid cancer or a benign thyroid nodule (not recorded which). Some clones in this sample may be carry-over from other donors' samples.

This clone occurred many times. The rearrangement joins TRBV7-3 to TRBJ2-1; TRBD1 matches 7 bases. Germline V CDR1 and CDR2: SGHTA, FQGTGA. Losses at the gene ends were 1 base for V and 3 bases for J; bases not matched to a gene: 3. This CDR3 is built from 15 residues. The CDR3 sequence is CASSLRQGLYNEQFF. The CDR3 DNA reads TGTGCCAGCAGCTTAAGACAGGGTCTCTACAATGAGCAGTTCTTC.

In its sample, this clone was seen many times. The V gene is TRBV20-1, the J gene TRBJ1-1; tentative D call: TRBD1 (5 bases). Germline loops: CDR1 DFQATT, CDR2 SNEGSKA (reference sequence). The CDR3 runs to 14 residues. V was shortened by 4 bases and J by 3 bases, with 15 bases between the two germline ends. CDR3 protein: CSAKKTAVYTEAFF. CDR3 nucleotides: TGCAGTGCTAAAAAGACAGCCGTCTACACTGAAGCTTTCTTT.

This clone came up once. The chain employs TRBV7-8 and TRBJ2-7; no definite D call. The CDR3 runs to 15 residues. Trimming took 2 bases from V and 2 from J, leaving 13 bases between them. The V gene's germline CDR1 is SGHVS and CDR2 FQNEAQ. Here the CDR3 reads CASSLPDAWTYEQYF. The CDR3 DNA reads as TGTGCCAGCAGCTTACCAGATGCATGGACCTACGAGCAGTACTTC.

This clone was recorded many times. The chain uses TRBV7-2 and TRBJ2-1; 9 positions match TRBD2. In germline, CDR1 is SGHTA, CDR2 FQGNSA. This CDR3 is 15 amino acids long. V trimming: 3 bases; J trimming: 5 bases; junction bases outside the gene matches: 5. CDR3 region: CASSLWTSANNEQFF. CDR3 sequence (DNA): TGTGCCAGCAGCTTGTGGACTAGCGCCAACAATGAGCAGTTCTTC.

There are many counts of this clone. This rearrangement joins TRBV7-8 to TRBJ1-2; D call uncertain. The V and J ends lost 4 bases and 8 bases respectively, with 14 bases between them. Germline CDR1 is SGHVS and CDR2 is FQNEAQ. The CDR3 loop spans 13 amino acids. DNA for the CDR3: TGTGCCAGCAGCTCCCTAGTCGGGCGCGGCTACACCTTC. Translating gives CASSSLVGRGYTF.

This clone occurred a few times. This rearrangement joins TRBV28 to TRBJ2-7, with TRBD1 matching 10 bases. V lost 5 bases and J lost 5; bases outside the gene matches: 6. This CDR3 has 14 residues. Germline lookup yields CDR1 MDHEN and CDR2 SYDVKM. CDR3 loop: CASSTGTGAHEQYF. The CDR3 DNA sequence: TGTGCCAGCAGTACCGGGACAGGGGCCCACGAGCAGTACTTC. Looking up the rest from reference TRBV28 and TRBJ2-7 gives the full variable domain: DVKVTQSSRYLVKRTGEKVFLECVQDMDHENMFWYRQDPGLGLRLIYFSYDVKMKEKGDIPEGYSVSREKKERFSLILESASTNQTSMYLCASSTGTGAHEQYFGPGTRLTVT.

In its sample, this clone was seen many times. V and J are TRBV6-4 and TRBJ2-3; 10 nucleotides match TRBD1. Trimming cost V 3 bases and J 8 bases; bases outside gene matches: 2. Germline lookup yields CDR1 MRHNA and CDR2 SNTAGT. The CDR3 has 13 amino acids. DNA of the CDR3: TGTGCCAGCAGTGAGGGGGACAGGGGTACGCAGTATTTT. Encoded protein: CASSEGDRGTQYF.

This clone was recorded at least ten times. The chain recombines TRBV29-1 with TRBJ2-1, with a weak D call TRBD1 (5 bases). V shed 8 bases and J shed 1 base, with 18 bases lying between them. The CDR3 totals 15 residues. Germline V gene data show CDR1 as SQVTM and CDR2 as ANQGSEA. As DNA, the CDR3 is TGCAGCTCCAAAACCCCAGGGTCGTCCTACAATGAGCAGTTCTTC. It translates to CSSKTPGSSYNEQFF.